The TCR beta chain under discussion was sequenced for a study of OX40 agonist ivuxolimab in advanced cancers. Comments on this clone: What it recognizes is unknown.

Study-wide points: The mean number of expanded clones was higher in CD8+ T cells than in CD4+. Some patients who did not respond also had low normalized T-cell clonal expansion.

Clones were sequenced by immunoSEQ multiplex PCR, and TCRdb holds only the in-frame ones, with some missing. The sample contains some 70,000 clones, around 93% of which appear only once. The material sequenced was CD4+ or CD8+ T cells sorted from blood, taken in a trial of the OX40 agonist ivuxolimab. This receptor was identified in an adult with an advanced solid tumor such as melanoma, head and neck, liver or kidney cancer.

The CDR3 here is CASSFKGRYEQYF. For the CDR3, the DNA is TGTGCCAGCAGCTTTAAGGGGCGTTACGAGCAGTACTTC. The rearrangement uses TRBV5-4 and TRBJ2-7, with a weak D call TRBD1 (5 bases). The CDR3 contains 13 residues. V lost 2 bases and J lost 4, with 10 bases in between. The germline V gene encodes CDR1 SGHNT and CDR2 YYREEE (reference sequence).